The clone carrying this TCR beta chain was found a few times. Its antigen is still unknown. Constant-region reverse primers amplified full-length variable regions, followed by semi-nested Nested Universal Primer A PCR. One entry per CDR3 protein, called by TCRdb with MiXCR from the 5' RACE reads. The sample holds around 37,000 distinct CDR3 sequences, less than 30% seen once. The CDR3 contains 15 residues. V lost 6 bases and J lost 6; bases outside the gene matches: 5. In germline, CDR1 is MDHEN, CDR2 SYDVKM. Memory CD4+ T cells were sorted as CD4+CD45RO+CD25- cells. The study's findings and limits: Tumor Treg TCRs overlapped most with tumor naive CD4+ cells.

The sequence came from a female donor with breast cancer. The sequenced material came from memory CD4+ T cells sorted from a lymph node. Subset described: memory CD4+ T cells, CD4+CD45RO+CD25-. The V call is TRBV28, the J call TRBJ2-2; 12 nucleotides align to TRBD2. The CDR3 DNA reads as TGTGCCAGCAGCAGACTAGCGGGAGACGCCGGGGAGCTGTTTTTT. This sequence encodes CASSRLAGDAGELFF.